This TCR beta chain derives from a study of T cell responses to AZD1222 COVID-19 vaccine. Study-level points and caveats: Spike-specific TCR breadth and depth went up after people got two AZD1222 doses. Unmutated variant regions reportedly attract nearly half of all spike-specific TCRs. Donors were largely white British and mainly female; clonal diversity was possibly underestimated.

Assay used: immunoSEQ multiplex PCR; TCRdb lists only in-frame clones, some missing. The table records 90,000 to 140,000 clones, more than 75% of them present only once. The length of the CDR3 is 14 residues. Germline-derived CDR1 and CDR2 are MDHEN and SYDVKM. The V end lost 8 bases, the J end lost 0 bases, and 13 bases lay between the germline ends. Of note for this clone: Its antigen is not identified.

The starting material was peripheral blood, obtained on day 0 of AZD1222 vaccination. The receptor was isolated from an adult in good health. V gene TRBV28 combines with J gene TRBJ1-1, with a weak D call TRBD1 (5 bases). The CDR3 region is CASGPGPMNTEAFF. DNA for the CDR3: TGTGCCAGCGGGCCGGGACCAATGAACACTGAAGCTTTCTTT.